These 5 T cell receptor beta chains were sequenced from one sample in a study of T-cell reconstitution after alpha-beta-depleted transplantation in children. Unique molecular identifiers were incorporated during preparation of the TCRbeta library. TCRdb reprocessed the PCR reads via MiXCR and lists one record per CDR3 protein. The sample contains a few hundred thousand distinct CDR3 sequences, 9% to 12% of which appear only once. Sequenced here: PBMCs from the stem cell graft donor, sampled from the stem cell graft. All receptors derive from a human donor who donated a stem cell graft to a child with acute lymphoblastic leukemia.

This clonotype has just a few counts. The V and J genes are TRBV7-8 and TRBJ2-1; D gene unclear. V shed 4 bases and J shed 0 bases, with 10 bases lying between them. Germline CDR1 reads SGHVS; CDR2 reads FQNEAQ. The CDR3 loop spans 15 amino acids. The CDR3 protein is CASSSRYPSYNEQFF. DNA of the CDR3: TGTGCCAGCAGCTCCCGCTACCCCTCCTACAATGAGCAGTTCTTC.

The rearrangement uses TRBV20-1 and TRBJ2-4, with TRBD2 identical over 10 bases. Germline V gives CDR1 DFQATT, CDR2 SNEGSKA (reference sequence). This CDR3 is built from 16 residues. The CDR3 DNA sequence: TGCTGCGCTTCTAGCGGGAGCCTCCTAGCCAAAAACATTCAGTACTTC. Translating it yields CCASSGSLLAKNIQYF.

The J gene is TRBJ2-5, the V gene TRBV3-1, with a weak D call TRBD2 (8 bases). With 1 base removed from V and 5 bases from J, the gap between germline ends came to 20 bases. From germline, CDR1 is LGHDT and CDR2 YNNKEL (reference sequence). This CDR3 has 17 residues. CDR3 DNA sequence: TGTGCCAGCAGCCAAGCGGGACAGCGGGAGATGGAGGAGACCCAGTACTTC. Translated: CASSQAGQREMEETQYF.

This clonotype was picked up many times. V gene TRBV29-1 combines with J gene TRBJ2-1; 10 bases are a match to TRBD2. The CDR3 extends over 16 amino acids. Unmatched junction bases numbered 11, after V lost 0 bases and J lost 9 bases. Germline V gene data show CDR1 as SQVTM and CDR2 as ANQGSEA. In DNA, the CDR3 is TGCAGCGTTGAAGATCGCCAGGGGACTAGCGTTAGTGAGCAGTTCTTC. Encoded protein: CSVEDRQGTSVSEQFF.

This sequence joins TRBV6-1 and TRBJ1-2; tentatively, D is TRBD1 (6 bases). The V gene lost 6 bases and the J gene lost 4 bases, with 21 bases spanning the gap. This CDR3 is 16 amino acids long. Germline values: CDR1 MNHNS, CDR2 SASEGT. This CDR3 reads CASSDRPHGSGYGYTF. CDR3 bases: TGTGCCAGCAGCGACAGGCCTCACGGGTCTGGCTATGGCTACACCTTC.